The present TCR beta chain was sequenced within a study of T cells after yellow fever vaccination. In the study overall: The authors prepared low-cell-number fractions using SMART-Seq v4 Ultra Low Input.

This clonotype has just a few counts. What it recognizes is unknown. Notes on the study in general: Most primary-vaccination clones reappeared after the booster (just under 98% CD4, about 88% CD8). A weaker but faster secondary response was observed, peaking on day 5 versus 15.

They built TCR cDNA with 5'RACE template switching, a step that put in a universal primer site and UMIs. TCRdb re-called the 5' RACE reads through MiXCR, storing one row per CDR3 protein. The table includes more than 450,000 distinct CDR3 sequences, 20% to 25% detected once. Deletions cut 4 bases from V and 4 bases from J, with 19 bases between. Germline V gene lookup returns CDR1 MNHEY and CDR2 SVGAGI. The length of the CDR3 is 16 residues. This TCR was recovered from a man between 18 and 29 years old who received the YFV17D yellow fever vaccine. The V gene is TRBV6-5, the J gene TRBJ2-5; tentative D call: TRBD2 (5 bases). Sequenced material: PBMCs, taken 21 days after the first yellow fever vaccination. As DNA, the CDR3 is TGTGCCAGCAGTTCCCGGCTAGCTAGTGTTGGAGAGACCCAGTACTTC. Translated, it gives CASSSRLASVGETQYF.